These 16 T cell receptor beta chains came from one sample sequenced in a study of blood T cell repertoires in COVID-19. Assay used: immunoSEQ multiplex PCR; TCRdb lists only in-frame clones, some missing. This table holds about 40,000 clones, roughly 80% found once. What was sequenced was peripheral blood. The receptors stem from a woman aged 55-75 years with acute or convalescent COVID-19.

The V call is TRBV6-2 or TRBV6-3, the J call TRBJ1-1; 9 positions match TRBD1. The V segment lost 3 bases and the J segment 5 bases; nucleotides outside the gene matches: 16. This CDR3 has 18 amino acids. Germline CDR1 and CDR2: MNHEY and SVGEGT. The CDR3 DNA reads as TGTGCCAGCAGTTATGTCCAACAGGGGGCCATTCGGGGGACTGAAGCTTTCTTT. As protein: CASSYVQQGAIRGTEAFF.

This CDR3 is CASSRTLGVFEKLFF. The CDR3, as DNA: TGTGCCAGCAGCCGTACCCTAGGGGTTTTCGAAAAACTGTTTTTT. This chain uses TRBV3-1 (or the pseudogene TRBV3-2) with TRBJ1-4; tentatively, D is TRBD1 (5 bases). V dropped 4 bases and J dropped 8 bases, with 17 bases sitting between them. The CDR3 totals 15 residues. Per germline, CDR1 LGHDT and CDR2 YNNKEL (reference sequence).

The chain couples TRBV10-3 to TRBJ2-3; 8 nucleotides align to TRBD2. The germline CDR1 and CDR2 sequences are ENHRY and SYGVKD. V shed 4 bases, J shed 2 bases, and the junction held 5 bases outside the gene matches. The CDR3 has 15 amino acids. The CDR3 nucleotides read TGTGCCATCAGTGGGGGAGCGGGGGTCACAGATACGCAGTATTTT. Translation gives CAISGGAGVTDTQYF.

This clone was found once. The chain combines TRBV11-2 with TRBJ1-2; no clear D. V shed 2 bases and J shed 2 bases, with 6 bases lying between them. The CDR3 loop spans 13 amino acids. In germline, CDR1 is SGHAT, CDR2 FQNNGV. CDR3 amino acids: CASSLSGNYGYTF. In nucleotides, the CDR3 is TGTGCCAGCAGCTTATCAGGAAACTATGGCTACACCTTC.

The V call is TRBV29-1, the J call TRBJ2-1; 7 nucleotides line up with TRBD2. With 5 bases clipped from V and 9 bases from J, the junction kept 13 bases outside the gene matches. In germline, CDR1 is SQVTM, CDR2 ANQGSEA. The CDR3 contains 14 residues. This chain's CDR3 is CSVPRGSVYGEQFF. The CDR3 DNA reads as TGCAGCGTTCCCCGCGGGAGTGTCTACGGTGAGCAGTTCTTC.

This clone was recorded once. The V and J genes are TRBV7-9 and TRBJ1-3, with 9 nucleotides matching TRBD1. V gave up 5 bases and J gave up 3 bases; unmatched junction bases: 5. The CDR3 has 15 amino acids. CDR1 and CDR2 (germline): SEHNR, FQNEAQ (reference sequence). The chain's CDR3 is CASSPTGGFGNTIYF. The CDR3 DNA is TGTGCCAGCAGCCCGACAGGGGGTTTTGGAAACACCATATATTTT. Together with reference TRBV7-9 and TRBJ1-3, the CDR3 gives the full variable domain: DTGVSQNPRHKITKRGQNVTFRCDPISEHNRLYWYRQTLGQGPEFLTYFQNEAQLEKSRLLSDRFSAERPKGSFSTLEIQRTEQGDSAMYLCASSPTGGFGNTIYFGEGSWLTVV.

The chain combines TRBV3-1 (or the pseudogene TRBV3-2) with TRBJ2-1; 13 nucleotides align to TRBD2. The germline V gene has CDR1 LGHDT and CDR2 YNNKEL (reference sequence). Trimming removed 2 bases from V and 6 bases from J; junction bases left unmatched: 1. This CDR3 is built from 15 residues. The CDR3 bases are TGTGCCAGCAGCCAAACTAGCGGGAGGGCCAATGAGCAGTTCTTC. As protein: CASSQTSGRANEQFF.

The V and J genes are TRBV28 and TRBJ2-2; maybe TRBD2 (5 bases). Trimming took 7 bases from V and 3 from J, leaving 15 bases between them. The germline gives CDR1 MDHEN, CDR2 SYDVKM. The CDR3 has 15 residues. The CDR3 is CASTPSPGYTGELFF. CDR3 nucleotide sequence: TGTGCCAGCACTCCCAGCCCGGGGTACACCGGGGAGCTGTTTTTT.

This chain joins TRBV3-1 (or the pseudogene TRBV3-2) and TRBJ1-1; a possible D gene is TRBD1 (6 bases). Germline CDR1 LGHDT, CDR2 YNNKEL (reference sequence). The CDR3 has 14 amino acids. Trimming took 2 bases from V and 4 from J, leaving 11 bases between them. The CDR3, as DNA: TGTGCCAGCAGCCAACAGGGGTTTGGCACTGAAGCTTTCTTT. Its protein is CASSQQGFGTEAFF.

The CDR3 coding sequence is TGTGCCAGCTCACCTACACAGGGGGCTGGGCAGCCCCAGCATTTT. Protein: CASSPTQGAGQPQHF. The chain links TRBV18 to TRBJ1-5, with 9 bases fitting TRBD1. The CDR3 totals 15 residues. Trimming at V came to 3 bases and at J to 7 bases, leaving 7 bases not matched to a gene. CDR1 is KGHSH and CDR2 is LQKENI in the germline V gene.

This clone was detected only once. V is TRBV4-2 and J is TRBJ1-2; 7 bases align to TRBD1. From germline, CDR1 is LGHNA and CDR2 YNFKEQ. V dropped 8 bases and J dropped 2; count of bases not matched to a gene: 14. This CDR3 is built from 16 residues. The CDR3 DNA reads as TGTGCCAGCTCACGGCACTCGACAGGGACAAACTATGGCTACACCTTC. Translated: CASSRHSTGTNYGYTF.

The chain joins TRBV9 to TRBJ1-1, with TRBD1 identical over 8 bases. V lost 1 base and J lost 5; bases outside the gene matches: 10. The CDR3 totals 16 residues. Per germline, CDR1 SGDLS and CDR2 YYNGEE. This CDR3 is CASSVSTGVQGTEAFF. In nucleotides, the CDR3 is TGTGCCAGCAGCGTATCGACAGGGGTCCAGGGGACTGAAGCTTTCTTT.

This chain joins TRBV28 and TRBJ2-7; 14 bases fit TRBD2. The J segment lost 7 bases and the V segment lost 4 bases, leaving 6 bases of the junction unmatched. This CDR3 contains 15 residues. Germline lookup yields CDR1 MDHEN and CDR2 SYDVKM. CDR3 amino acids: CASSSGTSGSREQYF. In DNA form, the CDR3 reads TGTGCCAGCAGTTCTGGGACTAGCGGGAGCCGGGAGCAGTACTTC.

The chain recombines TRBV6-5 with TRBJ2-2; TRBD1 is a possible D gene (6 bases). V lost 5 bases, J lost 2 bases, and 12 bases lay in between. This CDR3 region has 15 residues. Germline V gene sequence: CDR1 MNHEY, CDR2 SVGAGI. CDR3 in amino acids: CASSSRQANTGELFF. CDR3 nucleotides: TGTGCCAGCAGTAGTCGACAGGCTAACACCGGGGAGCTGTTTTTT.

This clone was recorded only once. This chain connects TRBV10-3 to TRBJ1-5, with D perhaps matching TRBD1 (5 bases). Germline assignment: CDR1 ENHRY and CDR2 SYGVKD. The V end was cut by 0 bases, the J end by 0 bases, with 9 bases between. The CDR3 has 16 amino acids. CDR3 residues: CAISESGGISNQPQHF. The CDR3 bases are TGTGCCATCAGTGAGTCCGGGGGGATTAGCAATCAGCCCCAGCATTTT.

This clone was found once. This CDR3 reads CASSPGAQETQYF. CDR3 sequence (DNA): TGTGCCAGCTCACCGGGCGCCCAAGAGACCCAGTACTTC. This chain links TRBV18 with TRBJ2-5; D uncertain. The CDR3 has 13 residues. Trimming stripped 3 bases from V and 1 base from J, with 6 bases between. From germline, CDR1 is KGHSH and CDR2 LQKENI.